The rows below give T cell receptor beta chains drawn from one sample of a study of T cell responses to AZD1222 COVID-19 vaccine. Libraries were prepared by immunoSEQ multiplex PCR; TCRdb keeps only in-frame clonotypes and omits some of them. The sample carries fewer than 200,000 clones, around 90% recorded once. The sequenced sample was peripheral blood, obtained on day 0 of AZD1222 vaccination. Receptor source: an adult in good health. CDR3s include the opening cysteine and the closing phenylalanine or tryptophan. A D gene is named only where the DNA matches it firmly.

cdr3_nt cdr3_aa d_call j_call v_call
TGTGCCAGCAGCGTAGGGGACAGGGGCTCCTACAATGAGCAGTTCTTC CASSVGDRGSYNEQFF TRBD1 TRBJ2-1 TRBV9
TGTGCCAGCAGTCCCTCCCCCAACTATGGCTACACCTTC CASSPSPNYGYTF . TRBJ1-2 TRBV28
TGTGCCAGCAGGTCCGACGGGAATTCACCCCTCCACTTT CASRSDGNSPLHF . TRBJ1-6 TRBV6-5
TGCGCCAGCAGTGGGAACAGGGGCACTGAAGCTTTCTTT CASSGNRGTEAFF TRBD1 TRBJ1-1 TRBV10-1
TGTGCCAGCAGCCACAGCTCAGGGGCCAACGTCCTGACTTTC CASSHSSGANVLTF . TRBJ2-6 TRBV7-9
TGTGCCAGCAGTCCACCGGGACAGACCGAGCAGTACTTC CASSPPGQTEQYF TRBD1 TRBJ2-7 TRBV12-3/TRBV12-4
TGCGCCAGCAGCTTGGGTAGCGGGTGGAGCACAGATACGCAGTATTTT CASSLGSGWSTDTQYF TRBD2 TRBJ2-3 TRBV5-1
TGTGCCATCAGTGAGTCGATATACAAAAAAGGGGGCAATCAGCCCCAGCATTTT CAISESIYKKGGNQPQHF . TRBJ1-5 TRBV10-3
TGTGCCAGCAGGAACAGGGGTGTCACTGAAGCTTTCTTT CASRNRGVTEAFF TRBD1 TRBJ1-1 TRBV28
TGTGCCAGCTCACAACAGGGGGTGTCTAATGAAAAACTGTTTTTT CASSQQGVSNEKLFF TRBD1 TRBJ1-4 TRBV18
TGTGCCAGCAGCTTAGTGGGCGGTGAAAAACTGTTTTTT CASSLVGGEKLFF . TRBJ1-4 TRBV7-2
TGTGCCAGCAGCATCTGGACAGGGGAGGATCCTGAAGCTTTCTTT CASSIWTGEDPEAFF TRBD1 TRBJ1-1 TRBV9
TGTGCCAGCAGCTTAATTGATGAGCAGTTCTTC CASSLIDEQFF . TRBJ2-1 TRBV7-2
TGTGCCAGCAGTCCACCGGGACAGGGGCGCGGCTACACCTTC CASSPPGQGRGYTF TRBD1 TRBJ1-2 TRBV6-5
TGTGCCAGCAGTTACTCGACGTCGATCACTGGAAACACCATATATTTT CASSYSTSITGNTIYF . TRBJ1-3 TRBV6-2/TRBV6-3
TGTGCCAGCAGCCGAGGCTCACAACTGAACACTGAAGCTTTCTTT CASSRGSQLNTEAFF . TRBJ1-1 TRBV14
TGCGCCAGCAGCTTGGAGGGCAGGGTAGTAACAGATACGCAGTATTTT CASSLEGRVVTDTQYF . TRBJ2-3 TRBV5-1
TGTGCCAGCAGCCCTCGGGCCAGGGAGAGTGAGCAGTTCTTC CASSPRARESEQFF . TRBJ2-1 TRBV6-6